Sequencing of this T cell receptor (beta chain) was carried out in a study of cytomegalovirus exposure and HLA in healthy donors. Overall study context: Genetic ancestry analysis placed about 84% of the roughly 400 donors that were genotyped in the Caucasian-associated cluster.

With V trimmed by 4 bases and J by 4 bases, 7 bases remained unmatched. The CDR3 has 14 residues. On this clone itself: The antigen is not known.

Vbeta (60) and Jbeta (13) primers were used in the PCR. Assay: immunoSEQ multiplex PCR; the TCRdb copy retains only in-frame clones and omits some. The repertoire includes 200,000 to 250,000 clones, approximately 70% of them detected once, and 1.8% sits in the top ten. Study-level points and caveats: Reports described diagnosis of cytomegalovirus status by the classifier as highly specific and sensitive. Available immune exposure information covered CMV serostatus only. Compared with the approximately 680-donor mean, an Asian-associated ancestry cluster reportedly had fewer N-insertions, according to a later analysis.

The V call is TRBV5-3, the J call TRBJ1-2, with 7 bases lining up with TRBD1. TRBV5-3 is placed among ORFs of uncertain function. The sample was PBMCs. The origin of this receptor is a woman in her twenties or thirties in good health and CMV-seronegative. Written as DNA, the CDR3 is TGTGCCAGAAGCGGCGGGACAGCACTCTATGGCTACACCTTC. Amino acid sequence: CARSGGTALYGYTF.